This T cell receptor (beta chain) was recovered during a study of T-cell memory formation after mild COVID-19. Study as a whole: TCR clusters were mostly confined to one donor each.

Remarks on this clonotype: No antigen is known for it.

Study-wide results and limits: Contracting clones from day 15 to 85 had balanced CD4/CD8; later expanders favoured CD4+. Among contracting clones, CD4+ were mainly CM/EM and CD8+ enriched in EMRA.

With constant-segment primers, 5'RACE yielded cDNA libraries of TCR alpha and TCR beta that carried sample barcodes and UMIs. TCRdb itself ran the 5' RACE reads through MiXCR, one entry per CDR3 protein. The data contain under 600,000 distinct CDR3 sequences, roughly 22% of them singletons. From germline, CDR1 is LGHDT and CDR2 YNNKEL (reference sequence). The trim removed 5 bases at V and 3 bases at J, leaving 2 bases unmatched. The CDR3 covers 14 residues. The receptor's source is an adult woman who had mild COVID-19 (a few samples of this study predate the infection). Cell type and time point are not known. This sequence joins TRBV3-1 and TRBJ1-5, with 9 bases that match TRBD1. The sequenced sample was PBMCs or a T cell subset sorted from them (not recorded which). The CDR3 loop reads CASSGDRVNQPQHF. DNA of the CDR3: TGTGCCAGCAGCGGGGACAGGGTCAATCAGCCCCAGCATTTT.